This T cell receptor beta chain was recovered during a study of identifying expanded T cells in peripheral blood. The CDR3 totals 17 residues. Per germline, CDR1 SGHNT and CDR2 YENEEA. With 1 base clipped from V and 4 bases from J, the junction kept 10 bases outside the gene matches. The assay was immunoSEQ multiplex PCR, and TCRdb's table has in-frame clones only and misses some. The sample carries 120,000 or so clones, more than 75% recorded once. The V call is TRBV11-3, the J call TRBJ2-1; 7 positions match TRBD1. This TCR was sampled from a person aged 18 to 75 in good health. Material for sequencing was blood. The CDR3 reads CASSLGTGWGRYNEQFF. The CDR3 nucleotides are TGTGCCAGCAGCTTAGGGACAGGCTGGGGCCGATACAATGAGCAGTTCTTC.